This T cell receptor beta chain was obtained from a study of Graves' ophthalmopathy and Graves' hyperthyroidism. Study-level findings and limits: The blood repertoire also included most expanded thyroid clonotypes above 0.001 frequency.

Investigators amplified TCR beta CDR3 regions from RNA transcripts. HTBI primers served in a first-round RT-PCR, which a second-round multiplex PCR followed. TCRdb analysed the multiplex PCR reads with MiXCR anew, one entry per CDR3 protein. The repertoire holds 580,000 or so distinct CDR3 sequences, just under 40% seen once, with about 4.1% in the top ten. At least ten counts were recorded for this clonotype. Its target is unknown. Reliance was placed on clinical symptoms, serum thyroxine, TRAb, thyroid ultrasound and orbital computed tomography for diagnosis. CDR1 and CDR2 from the germline V gene are LNHDA and SQIVND (reference sequence). The V end lost 5 bases, the J end lost 2 bases, and 15 bases lay between the germline ends. This CDR3 has 16 amino acids.

The sequencing input was peripheral blood or thyroid tissue (not recorded which). The chain is built from TRBV19 and TRBJ2-2; D might be TRBD1 (6 bases). This TCR was sampled from an adult man with Graves' hyperthyroidism. The CDR3 reads CASSQGRGPNTGELFF. CDR3 nucleotides: TGTGCCAGTAGTCAGGGCAGGGGTCCTAACACCGGGGAGCTGTTTTTT.